Listed below are T cell receptor beta chains from one sample, sequenced in a study of OX40 agonist ivuxolimab in advanced cancers. Generated by immunoSEQ multiplex PCR, the TCRdb table keeps only in-frame clones and is missing some. Of roughly 100,000 clones listed, 70% to 90% are singletons. The sequenced sample was CD4+ or CD8+ T cells sorted from blood, obtained in a trial of the OX40 agonist ivuxolimab. Every receptor here comes from an adult with an advanced solid tumor such as melanoma, head and neck, liver or kidney cancer. Both conserved end residues are part of each CDR3. D genes are given only for firm matches. Size values are once, few and many counts, or a class for expanded clones, and some rows have none.

V gene	CDR3 length	J gene	clone size	D gene	CDR3 protein	CDR3 DNA
TRBV7-9	11	TRBJ1-1	.	.	CASSLQGEAFF	TGTGCCAGCAGCTTGCAGGGTGAAGCTTTCTTT
TRBV29-1	11	TRBJ2-7	.	.	CSATLGGEQYF	TGCAGCGCGACCTTGGGAGGCGAGCAGTACTTC
TRBV6-5	15	TRBJ2-1	.	.	CASTYTGASYNEQFF	TGTGCCAGCACCTACACGGGGGCGAGCTACAATGAGCAGTTCTTC
TRBV10-1	16	TRBJ2-1	.	TRBD2	CASRGLADHSYNEQFF	TGCGCCAGCAGAGGACTAGCGGACCACTCCTACAATGAGCAGTTCTTC
TRBV7-9	16	TRBJ1-3	.	.	CASSLDHSRSGNTIYF	TGTGCCAGCAGCTTAGACCACAGTCGCTCTGGAAACACCATATATTTT
TRBV18	13	TRBJ1-1	once	.	CASSPRADTEAFF	TGTGCCAGCTCACCACGGGCGGACACTGAAGCTTTCTTT
TRBV30	13	TRBJ1-1	.	.	CAWSRGVNTEAFF	TGTGCCTGGAGTCGGGGAGTGAACACTGAAGCTTTCTTT
TRBV30	16	TRBJ1-2	.	.	CAWSRGGSIANYGYTF	TGTGCCTGGAGCCGAGGGGGGTCGATCGCTAACTATGGCTACACCTTC
TRBV5-6	14	TRBJ2-7	.	.	CASTRRQFSYEQYF	TGTGCCAGCACCCGAAGACAGTTCAGCTACGAGCAGTACTTC
TRBV6-5	15	TRBJ2-2	.	TRBD1	CASSYRDRAAGELFF	TGTGCCAGCAGTTACCGGGACAGGGCTGCCGGGGAGCTGTTTTTT
TRBV27	15	TRBJ1-5	.	.	CASSLSTRVDQPQHF	TGTGCCAGCAGTTTATCAACCCGGGTCGATCAGCCCCAGCATTTT
TRBV27	14	TRBJ1-6	few	.	CASSSYPLNSPLHF	TGTGCCAGCAGTTCCTACCCCCTTAATTCACCCCTCCACTTT
TRBV30	14	TRBJ1-2	.	.	CAWREQGREYGYTF	TGTGCCTGGAGAGAACAGGGACGGGAGTATGGCTACACCTTC
TRBV4-2	18	TRBJ2-1	.	TRBD2	CASSQEVGGSSSYNEQFF	TGTGCCAGCAGCCAAGAGGTAGGCGGGAGTAGCTCCTACAATGAGCAGTTCTTC
TRBV15	13	TRBJ2-7	.	.	CATALGVKDEQYF	TGTGCCACGGCCTTGGGAGTCAAGGACGAGCAGTACTTC
TRBV7-9	11	TRBJ2-5	few	.	CASSLGKTQYF	TGTGCCAGCAGCTTGGGGAAGACCCAGTACTTC
TRBV30	16	TRBJ2-3	.	.	CAWSLWHTTGTDTQYF	TGTGCCTGGAGTTTGTGGCATACTACCGGCACAGATACGCAGTATTTT
TRBV19	14	TRBJ2-7	.	TRBD2	CATEGSSGRYEQYF	TGTGCCACCGAGGGGTCTAGCGGGAGGTACGAGCAGTACTTC
TRBV6-6	14	TRBJ2-1	.	TRBD2	CASSPGTSGFEQFF	TGTGCCAGCAGCCCCGGGACTAGCGGCTTCGAGCAGTTCTTC
TRBV4-1	18	TRBJ1-2	once	TRBD1	CASSQAWTGGKWGYGYTF	TGCGCCAGCAGCCAAGCCTGGACAGGCGGGAAGTGGGGCTATGGCTACACCTTC
TRBV7-9	14	TRBJ1-2	.	.	CASSLVNLAYGYTF	TGTGCCAGCAGCTTAGTGAATCTGGCCTATGGCTACACCTTC
TRBV18	17	TRBJ1-2	.	.	CASSPYPRVQGHYGYTF	TGTGCCAGCTCACCTTATCCCCGGGTTCAGGGTCACTATGGCTACACCTTC
TRBV5-1	16	TRBJ2-5	.	TRBD2	CASSFLAGAEGETQYF	TGCGCCAGCAGCTTCCTAGCGGGGGCCGAGGGGGAGACCCAGTACTTC
TRBV30	13	TRBJ1-6	.	TRBD1	CAWTGQANSPLHF	TGTGCCTGGACGGGACAGGCGAATTCACCCCTCCACTTT
TRBV5-4	15	TRBJ2-5	.	TRBD2	CASSFSGGTQETQYF	TGTGCCAGCAGCTTTAGCGGGGGGACCCAAGAGACCCAGTACTTC
TRBV5-1	16	TRBJ2-1	.	TRBD2	CASSLAGGAGRNEQFF	TGCGCCAGCAGCCTAGCGGGAGGGGCCGGTAGAAATGAGCAGTTCTTC
TRBV6-5	14	TRBJ1-5	.	.	CASSYSRGSQPQHF	TGTGCCAGCAGTTACTCAAGGGGGTCACAGCCCCAGCATTTT
TRBV11-2	15	TRBJ1-3	.	.	CASSLDSLSGNTIYF	TGTGCCAGCAGCTTAGATAGTCTCTCTGGAAACACCATATATTTT
TRBV29-1	17	TRBJ2-3	once	TRBD2	CSVPLGGLATSTDTQYF	TGCAGCGTTCCCTTGGGGGGGTTGGCAACTTCCACAGATACGCAGTATTTT
TRBV30	12	TRBJ2-5	.	.	CAWSFGRETQYF	TGTGCCTGGAGTTTCGGCAGGGAGACCCAGTACTTC
TRBV10-3	14	TRBJ2-7	.	.	CAISDRGVQDEQYF	TGTGCCATCAGTGATAGAGGGGTTCAGGACGAGCAGTACTTC
TRBV18	14	TRBJ1-1	.	.	CASSPRDGNTEAFF	TGTGCCAGCTCACCAAGGGACGGGAACACTGAAGCTTTCTTT
TRBV11-2	18	TRBJ2-7	.	TRBD2	CASSFGLAGPTSPYEQYF	TGTGCCAGCAGCTTCGGACTAGCGGGACCCACGTCCCCCTACGAGCAGTACTTC
TRBV10-1	18	TRBJ2-1	.	TRBD2	CATTRLLLAGGNYNEQFF	TGCGCCACCACTCGTCTTTTACTAGCGGGAGGAAACTACAATGAGCAGTTCTTC
TRBV6-5	13	TRBJ1-1	.	.	CASSYVREGEAFF	TGTGCCAGCAGTTATGTTCGGGAAGGAGAAGCTTTCTTT